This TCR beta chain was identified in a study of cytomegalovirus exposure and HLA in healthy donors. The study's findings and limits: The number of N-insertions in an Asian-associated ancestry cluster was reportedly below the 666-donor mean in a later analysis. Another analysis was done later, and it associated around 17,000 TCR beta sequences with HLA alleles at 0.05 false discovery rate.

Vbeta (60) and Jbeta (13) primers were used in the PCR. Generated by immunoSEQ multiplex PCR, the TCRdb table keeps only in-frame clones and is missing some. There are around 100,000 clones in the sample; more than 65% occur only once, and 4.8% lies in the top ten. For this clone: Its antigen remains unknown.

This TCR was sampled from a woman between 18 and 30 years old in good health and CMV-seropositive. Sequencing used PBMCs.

CDR3 nucleotide sequence: TGTGCCAGCAGCGTGGACAGGGGGCGTGTGGAGACCCAGTACTTC. Translating it yields CASSVDRGRVETQYF. V gene TRBV5-4 combines with J gene TRBJ2-5; 11 bases agree with TRBD1. Trimming removed 4 bases from V and 5 bases from J; junction bases left unmatched: 7. This CDR3 is built from 15 residues. Germline-derived CDR1 and CDR2 are SGHNT and YYREEE (reference sequence).